The source of this T cell receptor beta chain is a study of pediatric ulcerative colitis. About this clone: Its antigen is unidentified.

Samples were sequenced at Survey level, maximum 500,000 reads. Clones were sequenced by immunoSEQ multiplex PCR, and TCRdb holds only the in-frame ones, with some missing. This table holds roughly 54,000 clones, 80% to 90% found once. Findings and limits, study-wide: Two patients had blood samples with substantially reduced template counts. Two rectal CDR3 clonotypes occurred in all ulcerative colitis patients. In rectum, acute severe colitis had expanded clones and less diversity.

Sequenced sample: blood. The receptor was derived from a boy between 10 and 17 years old who was a control in a study of pediatric ulcerative colitis.

CDR3: CASSLLTFEAFF. In DNA, the CDR3 is TGTGCCAGCAGCTTACTAACGTTTGAGGCTTTCTTT. This chain connects TRBV7-2 to TRBJ1-1; D unresolved. Trimming removed 2 bases at V and 11 bases at J, with 12 bases between. There are 12 residues in the CDR3. Germline CDR1 and CDR2: SGHTA and FQGNSA.